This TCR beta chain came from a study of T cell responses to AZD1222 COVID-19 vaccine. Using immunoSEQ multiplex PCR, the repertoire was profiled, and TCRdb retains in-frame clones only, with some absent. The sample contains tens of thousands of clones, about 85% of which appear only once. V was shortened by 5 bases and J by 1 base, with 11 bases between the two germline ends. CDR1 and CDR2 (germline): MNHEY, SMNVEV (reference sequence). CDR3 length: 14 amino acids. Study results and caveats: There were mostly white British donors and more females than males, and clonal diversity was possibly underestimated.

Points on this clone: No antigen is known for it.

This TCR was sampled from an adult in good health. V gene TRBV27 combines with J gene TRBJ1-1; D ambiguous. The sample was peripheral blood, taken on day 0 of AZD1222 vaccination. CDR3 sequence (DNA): TGTGCCAGCAGTGAACGGACGAGGAACACTGAAGCTTTCTTT. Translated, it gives CASSERTRNTEAFF.